Reported below is one T cell receptor beta chain. The PCR made use of 60 Vbeta and 13 Jbeta primers. This table comes from immunoSEQ multiplex PCR, and its TCRdb copy is limited to in-frame clones, with some not included. The sample gives 45,000 to 65,000 clones, under 90% of which show up once; just over 3% is in the top ten. This sample is part of a study of cytomegalovirus exposure and HLA in healthy donors. CDR3 length: 14 residues. Germline V gives CDR1 SGDLS, CDR2 YYNGEE. Trimming removed 3 bases from V and 2 bases from J; junction bases left unmatched: 5. The source is a woman aged 18-29 years in good health and CMV-seronegative. The chain combines TRBV9 with TRBJ2-7; 7 nucleotides align to TRBD2. Sample: PBMCs. DNA of the CDR3: TGTGCCAGCAGCGAGGGCGGGAGTGCCTACGAGCAGTACTTC. It yields the protein CASSEGGSAYEQYF.